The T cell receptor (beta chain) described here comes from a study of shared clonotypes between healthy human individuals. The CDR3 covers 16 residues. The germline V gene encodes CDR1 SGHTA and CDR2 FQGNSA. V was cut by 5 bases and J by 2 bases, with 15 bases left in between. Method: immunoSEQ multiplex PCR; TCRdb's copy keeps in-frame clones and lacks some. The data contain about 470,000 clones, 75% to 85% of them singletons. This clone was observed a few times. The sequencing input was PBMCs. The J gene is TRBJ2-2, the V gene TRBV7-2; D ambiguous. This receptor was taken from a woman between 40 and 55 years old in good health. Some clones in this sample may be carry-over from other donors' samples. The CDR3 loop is CASSLHHLSNTGELFF. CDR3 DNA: TGTGCCAGCAGCCTCCACCACCTGAGTAACACCGGGGAGCTGTTTTTT.